These 13 T cell receptor beta chains were all obtained from the same sample, sequenced in a study of T cell repertoires in cytomegalovirus infection. Via MiXCR, TCRdb re-called the reads, giving one row per CDR3 protein. The sample contains 45,000 to 50,000 distinct CDR3 sequences, roughly 18% of which appear only once. These TCRs are of unknown antigen specificity. The sequencing here drew on CD8+ T cells from cultured PBMCs, taken from culture after CMV antigen stimulation. The source is a human donor in good health (CMV status not recorded). Some clones in this sample may be carry-over from other donors' samples.

In its sample, this clonotype was seen many times. The V and J genes are TRBV7-9 and TRBJ2-2, with 13 bases aligning to TRBD2. Germline CDR1 and CDR2: SEHNR and FQNEAQ (reference sequence). J gave up 4 bases and V 8 bases, and 4 bases lay outside the gene matches. This CDR3 is built from 15 residues. The CDR3 sequence is CASHRTSGGTGELFF. The CDR3 DNA reads as TGTGCCAGCCACCGGACTAGCGGGGGCACCGGGGAGCTGTTTTTT. The complete variable domain, with remaining parts taken from reference TRBV7-9 and TRBJ2-2, reads DTGVSQNPRHKITKRGQNVTFRCDPISEHNRLYWYRQTLGQGPEFLTYFQNEAQLEKSRLLSDRFSAERPKGSFSTLEIQRTEQGDSAMYLCASHRTSGGTGELFFGEGSRLTVL.

This clonotype showed up many times. The rearrangement links TRBV12-3 or TRBV12-4 to TRBJ1-6; D gene unclear. The germline V and J ends were trimmed by 5 bases and 7 bases, with 12 bases remaining between them. CDR3 length: 14 residues. The CDR3: CASSEAGNNSPLHF. In DNA, the CDR3 is TGTGCCAGCAGTGAGGCAGGAAACAATTCACCCCTCCACTTT.

In the case of this clonotype: The germline gene is not matched at one end of the junction; a read error may be the cause. The chain has TRBV7-9 and TRBJ2-7, with 8 bases lining up with TRBD2. Germline V gene lookup returns CDR1 SEHNR and CDR2 FQNEAQ (reference sequence). The CDR3 sequence is 16 residues long. CDR3 loop: CTSSSQSGLAAYEQYF. The CDR3 nucleotides read TGTACCAGCAGCTCTCAATCCGGACTAGCAGCCTACGAGCAGTACTTC.

A few counts support this clonotype. This chain uses TRBV5-1 with TRBJ1-1, with D tentatively TRBD1 (6 bases). The CDR3 spans 15 residues. Germline CDR1 and CDR2: SGHRS and YFSETQ. V was shortened by 7 bases and J by 3 bases, with 19 bases between the two germline ends. The CDR3 nucleotides read TGCGCCAGCGTTCCAGGAATTTCAGGGGACACTGAAGCTTTCTTT. Translating it yields CASVPGISGDTEAFF. Full variable domain (rest looked up from reference TRBV5-1 and TRBJ1-1): KAGVTQTPRYLIKTRGQQVTLSCSPISGHRSVSWYQQTPGQGLQFLFEYFSETQRNKGNFPGRFSGRQFSNSRSEMNVSTLELGDSALYLCASVPGISGDTEAFFGQGTRLTVV.

This clonotype was seen more than once but under ten times. The chain is built from TRBV27 and TRBJ1-1; 9 bases are a match to TRBD1. The CDR3 is 15 amino acids. The germline gives CDR1 MNHEY, CDR2 SMNVEV (reference sequence). The trim removed 3 bases at V and 5 bases at J, leaving 7 bases unmatched. CDR3 DNA sequence: TGTGCCAGCAGTTTTCGAGGGACAGGGAGTACTGAAGCTTTCTTT. Translated: CASSFRGTGSTEAFF.

The chain joins TRBV6-4 to TRBJ2-3; a possible D gene is TRBD1 (7 bases). This CDR3 is built from 15 residues. The V end was cut by 2 bases, the J end by 4 bases, with 13 bases between. Germline loops: CDR1 MRHNA, CDR2 SNTAGT. The CDR3 sequence is CASSDGTGEADTQYF. CDR3 DNA sequence: TGTGCCAGCAGTGACGGTACAGGGGAGGCAGATACGCAGTATTTT.

This clonotype was detected many times. The V call is TRBV14, the J call TRBJ2-2, with 7 bases matching TRBD2. After removal of 3 bases from V and 5 bases from J, the junction contained 6 bases not matched to a gene. The CDR3 has 15 amino acids. The germline V gene has CDR1 SGHDN and CDR2 FVKESK. CDR3 in amino acids: CASSQGGYRTGELFF. Here the CDR3 DNA reads TGTGCCAGCAGCCAGGGAGGGTATCGGACCGGGGAGCTGTTTTTT.

The rearrangement uses TRBV5-4 and TRBJ1-1; 8 nucleotides match TRBD1. The V gene end was trimmed by 4 bases and the J gene end by 0 bases; junction bases not matched to a gene: 11. The CDR3 totals 17 residues. Germline CDR1 is SGHNT and CDR2 is YYREEE (reference sequence). The DNA for the CDR3 is TGTGCCAGCAGCACCCGGACAGGGCTTCTTATGAACACTGAAGCTTTCTTT. Translated: CASSTRTGLLMNTEAFF.

This clonotype was picked up many times. The rearrangement links TRBV27 to TRBJ2-1, with TRBD1 matching 10 bases. The CDR3 is 16 residues long. The junction had 8 bases not matched to a gene; V was cut back by 5 bases and J by 4 bases. CDR1 MNHEY and CDR2 SMNVEV come from the germline V gene (reference sequence). CDR3 bases: TGTGCCAGCAGTCCCCTCGGGACAGGGGTTTACAATGAGCAGTTCTTC. Its protein product is CASSPLGTGVYNEQFF.

The table lists this clonotype with many counts. The chain links TRBV25-1 to TRBJ1-4; 9 bases fit TRBD1. This CDR3 spans 15 amino acids. Germline-derived CDR1 and CDR2 are MGHDK and SYGVNS. V was pared by 1 base and J by 6 bases, with 3 bases of the junction left unmatched. The chain's CDR3 is CASSESRTGDEKLFF. CDR3 sequence (DNA): TGTGCCAGCAGTGAATCTAGGACAGGGGATGAAAAACTGTTTTTT.

This clonotype appeared many times. The V call is TRBV7-2, the J call TRBJ2-5; D tentatively fits TRBD1 or TRBD2 (5 bases each). Germline lookup yields CDR1 SGHTA and CDR2 FQGNSA. With 5 bases removed from V and 3 bases from J, the gap between germline ends came to 19 bases. This CDR3 comprises 16 residues. The CDR3 nucleotides are TGTGCCAGCAGCACCCGGTCGGGGACCAGCGAAGAGACCCAGTACTTC. The encoded protein is CASSTRSGTSEETQYF.

The chain is built from TRBV27 and TRBJ1-2; 9 bases agree with TRBD1. Germline lookup yields CDR1 MNHEY and CDR2 SMNVEV (reference sequence). The CDR3 length is 14 residues. The V gene end was trimmed by 6 bases and the J gene end by 6 bases; junction bases not matched to a gene: 8. The CDR3 nucleotides read TGTGCCAGCAGACCGGCAACAGGGGGCGATGGCTACACCTTC. Translating it yields CASRPATGGDGYTF.

This clonotype was detected a few times. J is TRBJ1-2 and V is TRBV5-8; unclear D gene. The germline V gene encodes CDR1 SGHTS and CDR2 YDEGEE. The length of the CDR3 is 16 residues. Trimming removed 1 base from V and 6 bases from J, with 19 bases in between. This CDR3 is CASSLSLGMGLDGYTF. DNA of the CDR3: TGTGCCAGCAGCTTGTCATTAGGAATGGGGTTGGATGGCTACACCTTC.